The following is a TCR beta chain sequence with its context. The CDR3 is 17 residues long. V lost 0 bases and J 11 bases, leaving 20 bases between the germline ends. The germline CDR1 and CDR2 sequences are LGHDT and YNNKEL (reference sequence). Sequenced by immunoSEQ multiplex PCR; TCRdb stores in-frame clones only, minus some. The repertoire holds 150,000 or so clones, approximately 87% seen once, with roughly 4% in the top ten. These data come from a study of blood T cell repertoires in COVID-19. The chain uses TRBV3-1 (or the pseudogene TRBV3-2) and TRBJ1-6; D might be TRBD1 (6 bases). This TCR was sampled from a woman aged 70-85 years with acute or convalescent COVID-19. Sequencing input: peripheral blood. Here the CDR3 reads CASSQDELGGRGAPLHF. The CDR3 coding sequence is TGTGCCAGCAGCCAAGATGAATTGGGGGGCCGGGGGGCACCCCTCCACTTT.